Each of the 16 T cell receptor beta chains below was sequenced from the same sample in a study of cytomegalovirus exposure and HLA in healthy donors. The method was immunoSEQ multiplex PCR; TCRdb's version includes in-frame clones alone and lacks a portion of them. The profile shows about 58,000 clones, more than 90% of them singletons. Sequencing was done on a sample of PBMCs. The receptors were sampled from a man aged 18 to 30 in good health and CMV-seronegative.

The V call is TRBV15, the J call TRBJ2-1, with 9 bases matching TRBD2. There are 15 residues in the CDR3. V shed 5 bases, J shed 7 bases, and the junction held 9 bases outside the gene matches. CDR1 and CDR2 (germline): LNHNV, YYDKDF (reference sequence). The CDR3: CATSLKREVGNEQFF. Here the CDR3 DNA reads TGTGCCACCAGCCTCAAGCGGGAGGTGGGGAATGAGCAGTTCTTC.

This rearrangement joins TRBV4-2 to TRBJ2-7, with D maybe TRBD2 (6 bases). Germline-derived CDR1 and CDR2 are LGHNA and YNFKEQ. The CDR3 loop spans 17 amino acids. V was pared by 0 bases and J by 0 bases, with 15 bases between. The CDR3 DNA follows: TGTGCCAGCAGCCAAGATCTCCAGCGGGCTTTCTCCTACGAGCAGTACTTC. Its translation is CASSQDLQRAFSYEQYF.

The chain couples TRBV5-6 to TRBJ2-3, with a tentative D call TRBD2 (6 bases). This CDR3 is built from 17 residues. The V end was cut by 4 bases, the J end by 3 bases, with 21 bases between. Looked up from germline, CDR1 is SGHDT and CDR2 is YYEEEE. This CDR3 is CASSDGTARPWTDTQYF. The CDR3 region has the DNA TGTGCCAGCAGCGACGGGACTGCCCGACCGTGGACAGATACGCAGTATTTT.

The chain employs TRBV27 and TRBJ2-7; 8 bases line up with TRBD1. The CDR3 length is 14 residues. Trimming at V came to 3 bases and at J to 5 bases, leaving 6 bases not matched to a gene. Germline V gene data show CDR1 as MNHEY and CDR2 as SMNVEV (reference sequence). CDR3 sequence: CASSFQGTGHEQYF. CDR3 bases: TGTGCCAGCAGTTTCCAGGGGACAGGACACGAGCAGTACTTC.

The DNA for the CDR3 is TGTGCCAGCCGACGTCCGGGGACAGGGACAGGTGGTGGCTACACCTTC. Residues: CASRRPGTGTGGGYTF. This chain connects TRBV7-2 to TRBJ1-2; 9 nucleotides match TRBD1. V shed 8 bases, J shed 7 bases, and the junction held 17 bases outside the gene matches. Germline lookup yields CDR1 SGHTA and CDR2 FQGNSA. The CDR3 loop spans 16 amino acids.

In DNA, the CDR3 is TGTGCCAGCAGCCAAGATCAGGGCTCTGAGCAGTTCTTC. Translation: CASSQDQGSEQFF. The rearrangement joins TRBV14 to TRBJ2-1; the D gene is possibly TRBD1 (5 bases). The length of the CDR3 is 13 residues. Looked up from germline, CDR1 is SGHDN and CDR2 is FVKESK. Trimming took 0 bases from V and 9 from J, leaving 9 bases between them.

The genes are TRBV28 and TRBJ2-7, with D perhaps matching TRBD2 (6 bases). This CDR3 is 15 amino acids long. Looked up from germline, CDR1 is MDHEN and CDR2 is SYDVKM. Deletions cut 2 bases from V and 2 bases from J, with 13 bases between. In DNA form, the CDR3 reads TGTGCCAGCAGTTTAAGCGGGCGGTGGGCCTACGAGCAGTACTTC. This codes for CASSLSGRWAYEQYF.

The chain recombines TRBV4-2 with TRBJ2-1; no definite D call. This CDR3 is 15 amino acids long. Trimming stripped 0 bases from V and 0 bases from J, with 6 bases between. CDR1 LGHNA and CDR2 YNFKEQ come from the germline V gene. This chain's CDR3 is CASSQDSISYNEQFF. The DNA for the CDR3 is TGTGCCAGCAGCCAAGATAGCATCTCCTACAATGAGCAGTTCTTC.

The J gene is TRBJ2-7, the V gene TRBV18, with 9 bases aligning to TRBD2. There are 14 residues in the CDR3. V gave up 8 bases and J gave up 6 bases; unmatched junction bases: 11. CDR1 is KGHSH and CDR2 is LQKENI in the germline V gene. This CDR3 is CASATGTSRLEQYF. Here the CDR3 DNA reads TGTGCCAGCGCGACCGGGACTAGCCGACTCGAGCAGTACTTC.

This clone was observed a handful of times. The chain employs TRBV7-9 and TRBJ2-7; D remains ambiguous. The CDR3 is 14 amino acids. Trimming stripped 3 bases from V and 1 base from J, with 10 bases between. The germline V gene encodes CDR1 SEHNR and CDR2 FQNEAQ (reference sequence). CDR3 in amino acids: CASSFSGYSYEQYF. In nucleotides, the CDR3 is TGTGCCAGCAGCTTCTCAGGATATTCCTACGAGCAGTACTTC.

J is TRBJ1-1 and V is TRBV6-6, with 8 bases fitting TRBD1. The CDR3 loop spans 15 amino acids. The junction had 5 bases not matched to a gene; V was cut back by 4 bases and J by 1 base. CDR1 MNHNY and CDR2 SVGAGI come from the germline V gene (reference sequence). The CDR3 protein is CASSSVGQGNTEAFF. The CDR3, as DNA: TGTGCCAGCAGTTCTGTCGGACAGGGGAACACTGAAGCTTTCTTT.

The chain recombines TRBV7-3 with TRBJ2-2; no definite D call. V was clipped by 10 bases and J by 1 base, with 10 bases between them. Germline CDR1 reads SGHTA; CDR2 reads FQGTGA. The CDR3 covers 13 residues. The CDR3 loop is CATGTVNTGELFF. The CDR3 region has the DNA TGTGCCACCGGTACGGTGAACACCGGGGAGCTGTTTTTT.

This chain links TRBV11-2 with TRBJ2-1; D is possibly TRBD2 (5 bases). V shed 0 bases and J shed 3 bases, with 9 bases lying between them. This CDR3 has 15 amino acids. Germline V gene lookup returns CDR1 SGHAT and CDR2 FQNNGV. DNA of the CDR3: TGTGCCAGCAGCTTAGACCGGGGTTACTACAATGAGCAGTTCTTC. It is translated as CASSLDRGYYNEQFF. Full variable domain (missing parts from reference TRBV11-2 and TRBJ2-1): EAGVAQSPRYKIIEKRQSVAFWCNPISGHATLYWYQQILGQGPKLLIQFQNNGVVDDSQLPKDRFSAERLKGVDSTLKIQPAKLEDSAVYLCASSLDRGYYNEQFFGPGTRLTVL.

V gene TRBV4-3 combines with J gene TRBJ1-5, with TRBD1 identical over 9 bases. CDR3 size: 15 residues. Germline trimming cut 3 bases from V and 6 bases from J; bases unmatched to any gene: 6. Germline V gives CDR1 LGHNA, CDR2 YSLEER. CDR3 in amino acids: CASSQDYRGRQPQHF. CDR3 DNA sequence: TGCGCCAGCAGCCAGGATTACAGGGGGCGTCAGCCCCAGCATTTT.

J is TRBJ2-3 and V is TRBV7-3; 11 nucleotides match TRBD2. J lost 2 bases, V lost 0 bases, and 4 bases had no gene match. The length of the CDR3 is 17 residues. CDR1 and CDR2 from the germline V gene are SGHTA and FQGTGA. CDR3: CASSLTGTSGPTDTQYF. CDR3 bases: TGTGCCAGCAGCTTAACCGGGACTAGCGGCCCCACAGATACGCAGTATTTT.

The V and J genes are TRBV6-5 and TRBJ2-1; no reliable D call. The CDR3 length is 14 residues. Germline V gene lookup returns CDR1 MNHEY and CDR2 SVGAGI. V lost 5 bases and J 2 bases, leaving 10 bases between the germline ends. The DNA for the CDR3 is TGTGCCAGCAGTCCCTTTGGAGCCTACAATGAGCAGTTCTTC. It specifies CASSPFGAYNEQFF.